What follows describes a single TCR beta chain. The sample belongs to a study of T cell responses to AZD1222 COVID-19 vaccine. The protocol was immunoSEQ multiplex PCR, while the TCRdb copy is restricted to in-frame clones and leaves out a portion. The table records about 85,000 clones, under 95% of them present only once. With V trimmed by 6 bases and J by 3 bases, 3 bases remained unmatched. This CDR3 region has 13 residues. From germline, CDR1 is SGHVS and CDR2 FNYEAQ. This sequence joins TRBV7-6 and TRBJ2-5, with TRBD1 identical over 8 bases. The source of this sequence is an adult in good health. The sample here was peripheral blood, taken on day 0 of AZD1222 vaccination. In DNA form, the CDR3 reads TGTGCCAGCAGACTGACAGGGGAAGAGACCCAGTACTTC. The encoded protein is CASRLTGEETQYF.